The rows below give T cell receptor beta chains drawn from one sample of a study of memory CD4+ T cells and cytomegalovirus serostatus. Profiling relied on immunoSEQ multiplex PCR, and the TCRdb table lists in-frame clones only, not all of them. Here the sample spans 80,000 or so clones, around four fifths being singletons. Sequenced sample: memory CD4+ T cells from blood. The receptors come from an adult in good health and CMV-seropositive. The CDR3 runs from the conserved cysteine through the conserved F or W. Each record gives: J gene, D gene, clone size, V gene, CDR3 DNA, CDR3 protein. A D gene is named only where the DNA matches it firmly. Clone size is given for some rows only: seen once, a few or many times, or a class if the clone is expanded.

TRBJ2-2 . . TRBV6-1 TGTGCCAGCAGTTCACGGAACACCGGGGAGCTGTTTTTT CASSSRNTGELFF
TRBJ1-1 . . TRBV2 TGTGCCAGCAGGTATGCAGGGACTGAAGCTTTCTTT CASRYAGTEAFF
TRBJ1-5 . . TRBV7-8 TGTGCCAGCACCAAAGGGCGGGTTCGAAGCAATCAGCCCCAGCATTTT CASTKGRVRSNQPQHF
TRBJ2-2 TRBD2 once TRBV5-4 TGTGCCAGCAGCTTAAGGACTAGCGGGAACACCGGGGAGCTGTTTTTT CASSLRTSGNTGELFF
TRBJ1-1 . . TRBV6-5 TGTGCCAGTAAGCCCTCGCCGGGGAGAGGAATTGAAGCTTTCTTT CASKPSPGRGIEAFF
TRBJ1-1 . . TRBV7-2 TGTGCCAGCAGGCTACATCCCTCGATGAACACTGAAGCTTTCTTT CASRLHPSMNTEAFF
TRBJ1-5 . . TRBV5-6 TGTGCCAGCAGCCGCTATCTAAGTCAGAGAAGCAATCAGCCCCAGCATTTT CASSRYLSQRSNQPQHF
TRBJ2-2 TRBD1 . TRBV5-4 TGTGCCAGCAGCTGGGGGGACAGGGTCCCCGGGGAGCTGTTTTTT CASSWGDRVPGELFF
TRBJ2-2 . . TRBV11-2 TGTGCCAGCAGCTTTAGTACGAACACCGGGGAGCTGTTTTTT CASSFSTNTGELFF
TRBJ2-7 . . TRBV5-4 TGTGCCAGCAGTCACCCGGACGGCTACGAGCAGTACTTC CASSHPDGYEQYF
TRBJ2-2 . . TRBV7-2 TGTGCCAGCTGGACTCAGACCTCCACCGGGGAGCTGTTTTTT CASWTQTSTGELFF
TRBJ1-3 TRBD1 . TRBV5-5 TGTGCCAGCAGCCAACCAATGGACAGGGATTCTGGAAACACCATATATTTT CASSQPMDRDSGNTIYF
TRBJ1-1 . . TRBV7-2 TGTGCCAGCAGCTTAGCCAGGGCCTATAACACTGAAGCTTTCTTT CASSLARAYNTEAFF
TRBJ2-5 . . TRBV29-1 TGCAGCGTTAAGGGATCCCCGCAAGAGACCCAGTACTTC CSVKGSPQETQYF
TRBJ2-7 . . TRBV5-1 TGCGCCAGCAGCCTCGGGGGAGAGCAGTACTTC CASSLGGEQYF
TRBJ2-5 . . TRBV11-3 TGTGCCAGCAGCTTTCAATCCGGGAGTGTAGAGACCCAGTACTTC CASSFQSGSVETQYF
TRBJ2-2 . once TRBV2 TGTGCCAGCATTCGGGAACTGGCCGGGGAGCTGTTTTTT CASIRELAGELFF
TRBJ1-6 . . TRBV28 TGTGCCAGCAGTTGGGGGAGGGGTAGCAATTCACCCCTCCACTTT CASSWGRGSNSPLHF
TRBJ1-5 . . TRBV2 TGTGCCAGCAGTGAGGGAAGGAGTAGCAATCAGCCCCAGCATTTT CASSEGRSSNQPQHF
TRBJ1-2 . . TRBV7-9 TGTGCCAGCAGCATAGGAGGGGCCCTTAGGTATGGCTACACCTTC CASSIGGALRYGYTF
TRBJ2-3 . . TRBV7-9 TGTGCCAGCAGCTTCGGCGGAGTAAGCACAGATACGCAGTATTTT CASSFGGVSTDTQYF
TRBJ2-1 . . TRBV5-1 TGCGCCAGCAGTCCCCTGCGGGTCTCCTACAATGAGCAGTTCTTC CASSPLRVSYNEQFF
TRBJ1-5 . . TRBV6-5 TGTGCCAGCAGTTACTCGTCCGGGTCGGGCAATCAGCCCCAGCATTTT CASSYSSGSGNQPQHF
TRBJ2-2 TRBD2 . TRBV4-1 TGCGCCAGCAGCTCTCGGACTAGCGGGGTCACCGGGGAGCTGTTTTTT CASSSRTSGVTGELFF
TRBJ2-1 TRBD2 . TRBV2 TGTGCCACCCAGGGAGGGGCAAATGAGCAGTTCTTC CATQGGANEQFF
TRBJ1-5 . . TRBV19 TGTGCCAGTAGGGGTCGGCAGCTCAATCAGCCCCAGCATTTT CASRGRQLNQPQHF
TRBJ1-6 . . TRBV27 TGTGCCAGCAGTTCACAGGGAGGCTATAATTCACCCCTCCACTTT CASSSQGGYNSPLHF
TRBJ2-4 . . TRBV10-3 TGTGCCATCAGTGACGGGCGGGCCAAAAACATTCAGTACTTC CAISDGRAKNIQYF
TRBJ1-1 . . TRBV29-1 TGCAGCGTTTACAGGGCCAACCTATACACTGAAGCTTTCTTT CSVYRANLYTEAFF
TRBJ2-5 TRBD2 . TRBV28 TGTGCCAGCAGTTCTGGGACTAGCGGTTTGTCAGAGACCCAGTACTTC CASSSGTSGLSETQYF
TRBJ2-3 . . TRBV19 TGTGCCACCGAGCAGGGTTCCACGCAGTATTTT CATEQGSTQYF
TRBJ2-4 . . TRBV4-3 TGCGCCAGCAGCTTAAGTAGCGCCGGACAAAACATTCAGTACTTC CASSLSSAGQNIQYF
TRBJ1-1 . . TRBV6-5 TGTGCCAGCAGTTACTCTGCCGACACTGAAGCTTTCTTT CASSYSADTEAFF
TRBJ1-1 . . TRBV10-3 TGTGCCATCAGTGACCGGGTACGGGAGAACACTGAAGCTTTCTTT CAISDRVRENTEAFF
TRBJ1-4 . . TRBV5-1 TGCGCCAGCAGCTTGGGGGTTGGGCGTGAAAAACTGTTTTTT CASSLGVGREKLFF
TRBJ2-1 TRBD2 . TRBV2 TGTGCCATTGGGACTAGCGGGAGTGGTGAGCAGTTCTTC CAIGTSGSGEQFF
TRBJ2-3 . . TRBV28 TGTGCCAGCAGAGTGACGGCTGGCACAGATACGCAGTATTTT CASRVTAGTDTQYF
TRBJ1-1 . . TRBV11-3 TGTGCCAGCAGCCGTCCCCAGACTCATTCCATTCTGGGGACTGAAGCTTTCTTT CASSRPQTHSILGTEAFF
TRBJ2-3 . . TRBV9 TGTGCCAGCAGCGTAGATCCAGTTATGGATACGCAGTATTTT CASSVDPVMDTQYF
TRBJ1-6 TRBD1 . TRBV7-9 TGTGCCAGCACTTCCGGGACAGGGGATAATTCACCCCTCCACTTT CASTSGTGDNSPLHF